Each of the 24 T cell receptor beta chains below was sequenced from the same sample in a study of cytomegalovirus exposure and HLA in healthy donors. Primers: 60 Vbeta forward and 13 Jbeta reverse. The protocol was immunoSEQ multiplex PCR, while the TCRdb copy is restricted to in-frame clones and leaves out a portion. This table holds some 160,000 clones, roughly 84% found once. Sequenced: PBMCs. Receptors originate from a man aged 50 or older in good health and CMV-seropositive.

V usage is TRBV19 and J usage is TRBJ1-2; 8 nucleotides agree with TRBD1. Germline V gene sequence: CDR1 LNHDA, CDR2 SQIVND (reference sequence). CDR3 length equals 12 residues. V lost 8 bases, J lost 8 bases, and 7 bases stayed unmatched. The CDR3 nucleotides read TGTGCCAGTGGCGACAGGGGCCGCGGCTACACCTTC. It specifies CASGDRGRGYTF.

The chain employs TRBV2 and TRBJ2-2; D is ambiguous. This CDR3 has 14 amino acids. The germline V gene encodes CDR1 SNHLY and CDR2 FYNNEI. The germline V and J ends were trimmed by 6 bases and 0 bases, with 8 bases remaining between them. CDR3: CASRENTNTGELFF. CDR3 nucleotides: TGTGCCAGCAGGGAAAACACGAACACCGGGGAGCTGTTTTTT.

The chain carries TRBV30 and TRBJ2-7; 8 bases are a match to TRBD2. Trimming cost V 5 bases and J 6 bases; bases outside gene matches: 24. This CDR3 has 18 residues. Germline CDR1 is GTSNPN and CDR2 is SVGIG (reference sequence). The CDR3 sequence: CAWWGERSSGLARSEQYV. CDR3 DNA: TGTGCCTGGTGGGGGGAGAGGTCTAGCGGGCTCGCTCGCTCCGAGCAGTACGTC.

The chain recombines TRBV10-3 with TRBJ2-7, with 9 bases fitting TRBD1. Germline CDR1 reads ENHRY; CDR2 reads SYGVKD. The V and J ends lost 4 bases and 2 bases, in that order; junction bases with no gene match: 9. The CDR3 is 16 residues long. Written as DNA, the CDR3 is TGTGCCATCAGTGGGGCCCGGGACAGGGAAACCTACGAGCAGTACTTC. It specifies CAISGARDRETYEQYF.

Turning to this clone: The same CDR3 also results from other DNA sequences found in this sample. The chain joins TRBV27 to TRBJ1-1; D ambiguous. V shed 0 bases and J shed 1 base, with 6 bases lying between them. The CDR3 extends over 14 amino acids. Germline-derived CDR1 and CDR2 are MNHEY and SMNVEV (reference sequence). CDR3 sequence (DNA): TGTGCCAGCAGTTTATCGGGAGGGAACACTGAAGCTTTCTTT. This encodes CASSLSGGNTEAFF.

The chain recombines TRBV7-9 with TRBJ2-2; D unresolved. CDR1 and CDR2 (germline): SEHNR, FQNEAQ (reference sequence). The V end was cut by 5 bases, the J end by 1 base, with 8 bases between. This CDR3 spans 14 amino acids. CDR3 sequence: CASSAPRNTGELFF. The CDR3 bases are TGTGCCAGCAGCGCCCCGAGGAACACCGGGGAGCTGTTTTTT. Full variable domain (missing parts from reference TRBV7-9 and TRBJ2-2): DTGVSQNPRHKITKRGQNVTFRCDPISEHNRLYWYRQTLGQGPEFLTYFQNEAQLEKSRLLSDRFSAERPKGSFSTLEIQRTEQGDSAMYLCASSAPRNTGELFFGEGSRLTVL.

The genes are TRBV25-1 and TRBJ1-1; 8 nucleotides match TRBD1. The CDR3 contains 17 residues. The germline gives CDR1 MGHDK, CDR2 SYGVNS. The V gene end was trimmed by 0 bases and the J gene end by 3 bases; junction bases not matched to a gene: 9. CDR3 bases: TGTGCCAGCAGTGAATATGGCAGGGGGCAGAAAGACACTGAAGCTTTCTTT. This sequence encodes CASSEYGRGQKDTEAFF.

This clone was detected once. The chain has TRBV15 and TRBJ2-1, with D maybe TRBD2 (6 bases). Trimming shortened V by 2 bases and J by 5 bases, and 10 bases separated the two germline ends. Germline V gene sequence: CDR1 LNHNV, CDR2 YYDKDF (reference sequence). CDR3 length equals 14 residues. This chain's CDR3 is CATSRLDYHNEQFF. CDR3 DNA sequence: TGTGCCACCAGCAGACTGGACTACCACAATGAGCAGTTCTTC.

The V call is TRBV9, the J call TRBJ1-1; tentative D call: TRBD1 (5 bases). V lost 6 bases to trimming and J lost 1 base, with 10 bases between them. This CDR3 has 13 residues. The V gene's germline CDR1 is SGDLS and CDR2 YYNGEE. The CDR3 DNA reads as TGTGCCAGCAATTCACAGGCGAACACTGAAGCTTTCTTT. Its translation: CASNSQANTEAFF.

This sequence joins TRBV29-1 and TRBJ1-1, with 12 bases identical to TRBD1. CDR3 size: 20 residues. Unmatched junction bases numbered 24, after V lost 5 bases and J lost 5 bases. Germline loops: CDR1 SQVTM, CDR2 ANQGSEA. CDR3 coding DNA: TGCAGCGTTCTAAACCCCCAGCCCTCGGGACAGGGGGCGAGATCGACTGAAGCTTTCTTT. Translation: CSVLNPQPSGQGARSTEAFF. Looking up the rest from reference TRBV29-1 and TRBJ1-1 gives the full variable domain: SAVISQKPSRDICQRGTSLTIQCQVDSQVTMMFWYRQQPGQSLTLIATANQGSEATYESGFVIDKFPISRPNLTFSTLTVSNMSPEDSSIYLCSVLNPQPSGQGARSTEAFFGQGTRLTVV.

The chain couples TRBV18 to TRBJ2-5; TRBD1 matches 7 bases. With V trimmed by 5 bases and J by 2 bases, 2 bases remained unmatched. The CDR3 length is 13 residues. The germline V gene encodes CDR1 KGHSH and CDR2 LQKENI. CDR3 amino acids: CASSGTAQETQYF. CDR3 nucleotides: TGTGCCAGCTCAGGGACAGCTCAAGAGACCCAGTACTTC.

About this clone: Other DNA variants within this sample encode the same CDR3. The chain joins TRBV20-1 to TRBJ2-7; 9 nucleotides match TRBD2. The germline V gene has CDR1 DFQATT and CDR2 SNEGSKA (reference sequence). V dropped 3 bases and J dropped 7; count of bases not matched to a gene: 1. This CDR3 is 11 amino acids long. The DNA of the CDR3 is TGCAGTGCTAGGCTAGCGGGGGAGCAGTACTTC. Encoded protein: CSARLAGEQYF.

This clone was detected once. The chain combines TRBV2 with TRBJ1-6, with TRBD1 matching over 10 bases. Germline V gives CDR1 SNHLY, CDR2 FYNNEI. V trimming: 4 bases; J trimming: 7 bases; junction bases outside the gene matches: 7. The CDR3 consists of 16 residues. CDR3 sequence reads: CASSAPGQGTNSPLHF. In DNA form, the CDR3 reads TGTGCCAGCAGTGCCCCGGGACAGGGGACGAATTCACCCCTCCACTTT.

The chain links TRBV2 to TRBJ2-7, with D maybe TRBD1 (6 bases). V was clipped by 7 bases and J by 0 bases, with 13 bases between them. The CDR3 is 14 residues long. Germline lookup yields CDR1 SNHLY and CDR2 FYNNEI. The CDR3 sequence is CASMDRSDSYEQYF. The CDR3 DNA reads TGTGCCAGCATGGACAGATCAGACTCCTACGAGCAGTACTTC.

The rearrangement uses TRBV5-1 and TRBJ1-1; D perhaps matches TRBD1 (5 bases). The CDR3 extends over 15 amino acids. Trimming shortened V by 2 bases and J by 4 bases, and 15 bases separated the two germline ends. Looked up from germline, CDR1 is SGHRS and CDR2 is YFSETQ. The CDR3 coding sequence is TGCGCCAGCAGCTTCTCGGGGGACCGGGGCACTGAAGCTTTCTTT. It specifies CASSFSGDRGTEAFF.

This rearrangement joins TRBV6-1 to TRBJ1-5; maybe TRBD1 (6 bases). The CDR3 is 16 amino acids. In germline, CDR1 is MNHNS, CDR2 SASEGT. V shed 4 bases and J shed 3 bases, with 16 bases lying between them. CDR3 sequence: CASSARSTGPNQPQHF. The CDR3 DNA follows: TGTGCCAGCAGTGCCAGATCTACAGGGCCCAATCAGCCCCAGCATTTT.

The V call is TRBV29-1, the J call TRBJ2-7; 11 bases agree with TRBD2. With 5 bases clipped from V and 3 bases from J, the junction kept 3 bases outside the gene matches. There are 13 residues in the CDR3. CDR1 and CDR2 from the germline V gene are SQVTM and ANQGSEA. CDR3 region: CSVRTSGGYEQYF. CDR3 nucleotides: TGCAGCGTTCGAACTAGCGGGGGCTACGAGCAGTACTTC.

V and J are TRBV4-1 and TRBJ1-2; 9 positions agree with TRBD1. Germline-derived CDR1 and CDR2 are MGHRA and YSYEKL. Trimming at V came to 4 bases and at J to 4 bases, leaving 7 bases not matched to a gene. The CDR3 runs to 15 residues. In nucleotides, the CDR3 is TGCGCCAGCAGCCTGTGGGACAGGGCAATCTATGGCTACACCTTC. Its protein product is CASSLWDRAIYGYTF.

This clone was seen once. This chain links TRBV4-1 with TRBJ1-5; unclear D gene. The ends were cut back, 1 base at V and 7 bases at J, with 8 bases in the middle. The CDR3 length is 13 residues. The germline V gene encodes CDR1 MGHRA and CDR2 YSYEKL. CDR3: CASSQVDSQPQHF. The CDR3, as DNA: TGCGCCAGCAGCCAAGTAGATTCACAGCCCCAGCATTTT.

CDR3 sequence (DNA): TGTGCCAGCAGTGAGTCCGGGACAGGCTTAGAGCAGTTCTTC. This translates into CASSESGTGLEQFF. The gene calls are TRBV25-1 and TRBJ2-1, with 8 nucleotides matching TRBD1. V trimming: 3 bases; J trimming: 10 bases; junction bases outside the gene matches: 8. CDR3 length: 14 amino acids. Germline lookup yields CDR1 MGHDK and CDR2 SYGVNS.

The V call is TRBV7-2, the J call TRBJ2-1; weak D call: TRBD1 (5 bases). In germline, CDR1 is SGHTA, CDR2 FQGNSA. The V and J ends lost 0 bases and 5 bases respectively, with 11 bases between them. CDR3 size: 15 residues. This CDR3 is CASSLALLGHNEQFF. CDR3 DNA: TGTGCCAGCAGCTTAGCCCTTTTGGGGCACAATGAGCAGTTCTTC.

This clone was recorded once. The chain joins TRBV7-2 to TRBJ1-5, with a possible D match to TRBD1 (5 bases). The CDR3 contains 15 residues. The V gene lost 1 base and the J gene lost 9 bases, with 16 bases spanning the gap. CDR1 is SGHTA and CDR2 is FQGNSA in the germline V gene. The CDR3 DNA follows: TGTGCCAGCAGCTTAGAATCGTCAGGGCGTCGGCCCCAGCATTTT. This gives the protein CASSLESSGRRPQHF.

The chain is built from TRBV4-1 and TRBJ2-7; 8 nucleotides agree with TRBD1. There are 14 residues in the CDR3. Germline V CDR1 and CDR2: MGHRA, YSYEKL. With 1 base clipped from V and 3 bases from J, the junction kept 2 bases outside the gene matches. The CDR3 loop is CASSQAGQGYEQYF. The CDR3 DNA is TGCGCCAGCAGCCAAGCCGGACAGGGCTACGAGCAGTACTTC.

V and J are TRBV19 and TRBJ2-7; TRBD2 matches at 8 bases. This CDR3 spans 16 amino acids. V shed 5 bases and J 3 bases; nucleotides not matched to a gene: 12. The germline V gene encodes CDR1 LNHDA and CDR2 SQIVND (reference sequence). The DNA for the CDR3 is TGTGCCAGTAGTCCGGGAGTGGCGGGGGGACTCTACGAGCAGTACTTC. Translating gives CASSPGVAGGLYEQYF.